This TCR beta chain is drawn from a study of graft-versus-host responses after intestinal transplantation. Germline V gene sequence: CDR1 SGHTA, CDR2 FQGNSA. The CDR3 is 14 amino acids. V was trimmed by 6 bases and J by 6 bases, leaving 18 bases between them. As concerns this clone: Its antigen is not known.

Clones were sequenced by immunoSEQ multiplex PCR, and TCRdb holds only the in-frame ones, with some missing. The top ten hold around 0.16% of the sample, which has approximately 130,000 clones, approximately 92% seen once. This clonotype originated in a human donor who received an intestinal transplant. V is TRBV7-2 and J is TRBJ2-7, with D perhaps matching TRBD1 or TRBD2 (6 bases each). Source: unstimulated CD4+ T cells sorted from spleen or lymph node cells, taken before intestinal transplant. The DNA of the CDR3 is TGTGCCAGCAGTTCCCAACTAGCACAGGGCGAGCAGTACTTC. As protein: CASSSQLAQGEQYF. The entire variable domain, with the rest obtained from reference TRBV7-2 and TRBJ2-7, is as follows: GAGVSQSPSNKVTEKGKDVELRCDPISGHTALYWYRQSLGQGLEFLIYFQGNSAPDKSGLPSDRFSAERTGGSVSTLTIQRTQQEDSAVYLCASSSQLAQGEQYFGPGTRLTVT.